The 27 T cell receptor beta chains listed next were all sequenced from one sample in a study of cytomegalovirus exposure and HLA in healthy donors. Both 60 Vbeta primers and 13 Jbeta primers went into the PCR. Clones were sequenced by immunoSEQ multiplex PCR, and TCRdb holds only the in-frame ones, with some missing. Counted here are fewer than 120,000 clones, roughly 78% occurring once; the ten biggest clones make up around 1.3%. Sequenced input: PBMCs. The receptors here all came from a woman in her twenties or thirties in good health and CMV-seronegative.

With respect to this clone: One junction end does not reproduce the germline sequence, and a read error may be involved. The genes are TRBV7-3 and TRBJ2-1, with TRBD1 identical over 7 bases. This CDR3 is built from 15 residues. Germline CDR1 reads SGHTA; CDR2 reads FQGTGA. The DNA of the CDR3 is TGTGCCAGCAGCCACCCCGGGACAGCACCCAATGTGCAGTTCTTC. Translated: CASSHPGTAPNVQFF.

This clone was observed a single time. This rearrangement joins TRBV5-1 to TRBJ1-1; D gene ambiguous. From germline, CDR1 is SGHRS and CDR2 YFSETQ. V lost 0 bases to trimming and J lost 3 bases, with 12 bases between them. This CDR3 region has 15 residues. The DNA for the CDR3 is TGCGCCAGCAGCTTGGTGGCGGGGAGGGACACTGAAGCTTTCTTT. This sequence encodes CASSLVAGRDTEAFF.

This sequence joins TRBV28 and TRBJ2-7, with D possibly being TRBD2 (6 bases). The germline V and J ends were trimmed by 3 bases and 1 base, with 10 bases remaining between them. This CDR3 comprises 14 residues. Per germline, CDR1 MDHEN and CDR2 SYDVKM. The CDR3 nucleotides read TGTGCCAGCAGTTTGGGGGGAGTATCCTACGAGCAGTACTTC. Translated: CASSLGGVSYEQYF.

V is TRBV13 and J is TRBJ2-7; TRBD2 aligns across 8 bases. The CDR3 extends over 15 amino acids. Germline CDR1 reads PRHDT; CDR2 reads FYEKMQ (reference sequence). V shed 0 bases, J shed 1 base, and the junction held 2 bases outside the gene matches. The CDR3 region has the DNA TGTGCCAGCAGCTTAGGGACTAGCGTATCCTACGAGCAGTACTTC. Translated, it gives CASSLGTSVSYEQYF.

CDR3 residues: CASSPGRGSSYNSPLHF. DNA of the CDR3: TGTGCCAGCAGCCCGGGACGGGGGAGCTCCTATAATTCACCCCTCCACTTT. This chain connects TRBV5-6 to TRBJ1-6; D is possibly TRBD1 (5 bases). Trimming shortened V by 4 bases and J by 0 bases, and 14 bases separated the two germline ends. Germline CDR1 and CDR2: SGHDT and YYEEEE. The length of the CDR3 is 17 residues.

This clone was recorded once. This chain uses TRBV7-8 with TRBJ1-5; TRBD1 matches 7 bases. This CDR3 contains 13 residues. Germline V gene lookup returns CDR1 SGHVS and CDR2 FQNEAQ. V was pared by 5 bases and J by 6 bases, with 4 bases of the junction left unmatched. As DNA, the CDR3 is TGTGCCAGCAGCCACGACAGGGCTCAGCCCCAGCATTTT. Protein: CASSHDRAQPQHF. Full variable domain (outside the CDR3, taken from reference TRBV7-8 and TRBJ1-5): GAGVSQSPRYKVAKRGQDVALRCDPISGHVSLFWYQQALGQGPEFLTYFQNEAQLDKSGLPSDRFFAERPEGSVSTLKIQRTQQEDSAVYLCASSHDRAQPQHFGDGTRLSIL.

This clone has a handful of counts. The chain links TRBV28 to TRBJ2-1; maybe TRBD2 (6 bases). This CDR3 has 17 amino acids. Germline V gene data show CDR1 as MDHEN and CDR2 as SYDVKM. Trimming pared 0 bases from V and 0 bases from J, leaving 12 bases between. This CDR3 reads CASSLWWGLRSYNEQFF. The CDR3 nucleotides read TGTGCCAGCAGTTTATGGTGGGGACTTCGCTCCTACAATGAGCAGTTCTTC. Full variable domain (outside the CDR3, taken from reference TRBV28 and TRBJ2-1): DVKVTQSSRYLVKRTGEKVFLECVQDMDHENMFWYRQDPGLGLRLIYFSYDVKMKEKGDIPEGYSVSREKKERFSLILESASTNQTSMYLCASSLWWGLRSYNEQFFGPGTRLTVL.

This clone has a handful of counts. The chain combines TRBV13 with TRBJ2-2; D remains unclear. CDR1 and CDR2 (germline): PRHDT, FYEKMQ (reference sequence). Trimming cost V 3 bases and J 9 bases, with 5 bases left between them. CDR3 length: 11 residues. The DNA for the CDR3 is TGTGCCAGCAGCTTGAGCCGGGAGCTGTTTTTT. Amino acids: CASSLSRELFF.

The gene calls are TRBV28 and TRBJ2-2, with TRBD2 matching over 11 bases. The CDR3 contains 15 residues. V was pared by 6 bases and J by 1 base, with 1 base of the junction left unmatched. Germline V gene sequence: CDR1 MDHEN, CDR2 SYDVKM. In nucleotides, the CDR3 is TGTGCCAGCAGACTAGCGGGAGAGAACACCGGGGAGCTGTTTTTT. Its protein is CASRLAGENTGELFF.

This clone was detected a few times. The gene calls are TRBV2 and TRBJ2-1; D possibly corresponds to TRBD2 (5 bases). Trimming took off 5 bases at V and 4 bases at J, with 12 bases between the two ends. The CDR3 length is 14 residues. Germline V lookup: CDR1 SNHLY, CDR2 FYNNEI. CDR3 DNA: TGTGCCAGCAGTTTGAGGGTGTGGTACAATGAGCAGTTCTTC. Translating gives CASSLRVWYNEQFF.

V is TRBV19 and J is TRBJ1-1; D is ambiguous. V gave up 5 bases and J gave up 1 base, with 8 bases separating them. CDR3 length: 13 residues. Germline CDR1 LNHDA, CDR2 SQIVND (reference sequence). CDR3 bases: TGTGCCAGTAGTTACGTGGCGAACACTGAAGCTTTCTTT. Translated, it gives CASSYVANTEAFF.

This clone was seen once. CDR3 coding DNA: TGTGCCTGGAGTAGCGGGAGGGCCCTCGGCGATGAGCAGTTCTTC. Encoded protein: CAWSSGRALGDEQFF. The V call is TRBV30, the J call TRBJ2-1; 10 bases map to TRBD2. V was clipped by 2 bases and J by 8 bases; unmatched bases: 9. Germline CDR1 reads GTSNPN; CDR2 reads SVGIG (reference sequence). The CDR3 is made up of 15 amino acids.

The CDR3 DNA sequence: TGTGCCTGGAGTGTAATCGGACTAGCGGGGGGCACCGGGGAGCTGTTTTTT. Protein product: CAWSVIGLAGGTGELFF. V usage is TRBV30 and J usage is TRBJ2-2; 14 bases agree with TRBD2. Trimming removed 0 bases from V and 4 bases from J; junction bases left unmatched: 4. CDR1 GTSNPN and CDR2 SVGIG come from the germline V gene (reference sequence). CDR3 length: 17 amino acids. The full variable domain, rest sourced from reference TRBV30 and TRBJ2-2, is SQTIHQWPATLVQPVGSPLSLECTVEGTSNPNLYWYRQAAGRGLQLLFYSVGIGQISSEVPQNLSASRPQDRQFILSSKKLLLSDSGFYLCAWSVIGLAGGTGELFFGEGSRLTVL.

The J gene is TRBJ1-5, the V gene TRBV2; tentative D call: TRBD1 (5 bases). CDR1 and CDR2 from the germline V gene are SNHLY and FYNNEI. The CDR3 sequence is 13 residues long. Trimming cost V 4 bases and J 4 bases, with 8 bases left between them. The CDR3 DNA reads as TGTGCCAGCAGTGGGACACTAAATCAGCCCCAGCATTTT. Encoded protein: CASSGTLNQPQHF.

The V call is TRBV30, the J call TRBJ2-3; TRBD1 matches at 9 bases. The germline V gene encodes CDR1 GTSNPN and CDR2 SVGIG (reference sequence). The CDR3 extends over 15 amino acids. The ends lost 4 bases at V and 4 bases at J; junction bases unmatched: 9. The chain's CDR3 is CAWTSQGAAADTQYF. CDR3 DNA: TGTGCCTGGACATCACAGGGGGCAGCCGCAGATACGCAGTATTTT.

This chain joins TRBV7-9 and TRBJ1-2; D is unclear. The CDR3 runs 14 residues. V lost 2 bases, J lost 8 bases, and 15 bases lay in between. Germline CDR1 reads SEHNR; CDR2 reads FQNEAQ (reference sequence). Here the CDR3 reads CASSLKGHEGGYTF. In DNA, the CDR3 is TGTGCCAGCAGCTTAAAGGGTCACGAGGGCGGCTACACCTTC.

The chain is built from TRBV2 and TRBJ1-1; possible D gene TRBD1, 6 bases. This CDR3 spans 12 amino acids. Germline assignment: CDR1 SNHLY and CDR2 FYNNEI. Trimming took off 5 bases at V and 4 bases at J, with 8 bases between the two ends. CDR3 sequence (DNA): TGTGCCAGCAGTCAGGGGCCCACTGAAGCTTTCTTT. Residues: CASSQGPTEAFF.

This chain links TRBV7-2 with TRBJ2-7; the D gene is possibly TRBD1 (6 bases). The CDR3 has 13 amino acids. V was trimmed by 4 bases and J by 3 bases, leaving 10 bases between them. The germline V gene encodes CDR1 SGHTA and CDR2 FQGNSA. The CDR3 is CASSSVQGYEQYF. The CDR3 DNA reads TGTGCCAGCAGCTCCGTACAGGGCTACGAGCAGTACTTC. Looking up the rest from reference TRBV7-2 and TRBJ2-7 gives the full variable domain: GAGVSQSPSNKVTEKGKDVELRCDPISGHTALYWYRQSLGQGLEFLIYFQGNSAPDKSGLPSDRFSAERTGGSVSTLTIQRTQQEDSAVYLCASSSVQGYEQYFGPGTRLTVT.

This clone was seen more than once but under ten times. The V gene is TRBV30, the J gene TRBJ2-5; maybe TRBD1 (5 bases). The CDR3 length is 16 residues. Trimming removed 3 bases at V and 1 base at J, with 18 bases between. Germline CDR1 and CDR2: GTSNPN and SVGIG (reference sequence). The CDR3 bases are TGTGCCTGGAGCCCCAAGGGGTGGGGATCCCAAGAGACCCAGTACTTC. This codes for CAWSPKGWGSQETQYF. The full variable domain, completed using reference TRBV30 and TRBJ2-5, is SQTIHQWPATLVQPVGSPLSLECTVEGTSNPNLYWYRQAAGRGLQLLFYSVGIGQISSEVPQNLSASRPQDRQFILSSKKLLLSDSGFYLCAWSPKGWGSQETQYFGPGTRLLVL.

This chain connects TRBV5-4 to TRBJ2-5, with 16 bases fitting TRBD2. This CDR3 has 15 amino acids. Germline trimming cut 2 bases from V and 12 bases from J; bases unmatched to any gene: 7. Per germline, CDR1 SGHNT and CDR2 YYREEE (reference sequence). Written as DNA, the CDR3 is TGTGCCAGCAGCTTAGATCCGGGACTAGCGGGAGGGGAGTACTTC. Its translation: CASSLDPGLAGGEYF. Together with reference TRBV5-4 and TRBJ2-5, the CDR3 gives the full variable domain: ETGVTQSPTHLIKTRGQQVTLRCSSQSGHNTVSWYQQALGQGPQFIFQYYREEENGRGNFPPRFSGLQFPNYSSELNVNALELDDSALYLCASSLDPGLAGGEYFGPGTRLLVL.

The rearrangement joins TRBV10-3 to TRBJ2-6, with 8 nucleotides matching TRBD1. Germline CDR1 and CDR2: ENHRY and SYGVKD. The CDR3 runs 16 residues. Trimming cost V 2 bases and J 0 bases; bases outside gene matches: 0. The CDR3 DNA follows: TGTGCCATCAGTGAGACAGGGGGCTCTGGGGCCAACGTCCTGACTTTC. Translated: CAISETGGSGANVLTF.

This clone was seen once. DNA of the CDR3: TGTGCCAGCAGCTTAGGGGCCACCGAGCAGTTCTTC. This encodes CASSLGATEQFF. The chain employs TRBV7-2 and TRBJ2-1; D gene unclear. The CDR3 consists of 12 residues. Germline values: CDR1 SGHTA, CDR2 FQGNSA. V lost 1 base, J lost 10 bases, and 8 bases lay in between.

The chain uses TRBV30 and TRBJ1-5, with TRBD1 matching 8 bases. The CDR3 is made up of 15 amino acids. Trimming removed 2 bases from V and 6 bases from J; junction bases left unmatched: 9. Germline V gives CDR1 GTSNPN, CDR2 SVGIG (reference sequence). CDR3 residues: CAWSIGLTGGQPQHF. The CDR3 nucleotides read TGTGCCTGGAGTATTGGACTTACAGGGGGTCAGCCCCAGCATTTT.

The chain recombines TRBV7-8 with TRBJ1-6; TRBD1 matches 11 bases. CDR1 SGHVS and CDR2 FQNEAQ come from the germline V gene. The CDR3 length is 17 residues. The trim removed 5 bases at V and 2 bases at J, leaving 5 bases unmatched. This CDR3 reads CASSEGQGVAYNSPLHF. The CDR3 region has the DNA TGTGCCAGCAGCGAGGGACAGGGGGTCGCCTATAATTCACCCCTCCACTTT.

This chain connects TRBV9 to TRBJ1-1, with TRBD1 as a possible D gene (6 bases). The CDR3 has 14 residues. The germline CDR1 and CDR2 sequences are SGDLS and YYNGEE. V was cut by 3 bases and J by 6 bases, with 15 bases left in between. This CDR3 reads CASSGQGRFAEAFF. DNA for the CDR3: TGTGCCAGCAGCGGGCAGGGGCGCTTTGCTGAAGCTTTCTTT. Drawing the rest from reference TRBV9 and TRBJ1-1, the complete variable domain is DSGVTQTPKHLITATGQRVTLRCSPRSGDLSVYWYQQSLDQGLQFLIQYYNGEERAKGNILERFSAQQFPDLHSELNLSSLELGDSALYFCASSGQGRFAEAFFGQGTRLTVV.

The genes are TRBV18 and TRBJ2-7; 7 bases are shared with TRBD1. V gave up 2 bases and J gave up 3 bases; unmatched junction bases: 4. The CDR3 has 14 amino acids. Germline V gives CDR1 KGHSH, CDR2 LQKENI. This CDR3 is CASSPTQGNYEQYF. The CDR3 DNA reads TGTGCCAGCTCACCAACACAGGGGAACTACGAGCAGTACTTC.

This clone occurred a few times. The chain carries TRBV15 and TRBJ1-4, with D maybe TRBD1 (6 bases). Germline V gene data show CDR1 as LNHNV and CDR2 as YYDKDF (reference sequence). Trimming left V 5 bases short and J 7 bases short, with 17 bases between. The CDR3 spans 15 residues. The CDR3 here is CATSDRSGGGEKLFF. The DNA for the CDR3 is TGTGCCACCAGCGACCGTTCGGGGGGCGGTGAAAAACTGTTTTTT.